This T cell receptor beta chain was sequenced in a study of cytomegalovirus exposure and HLA in healthy donors. This clone was seen only once. The antigen remains undetermined. The PCR used 60 Vbeta and 13 Jbeta primers. Some clones are missing from TCRdb's copy, which holds only in-frame ones; the method was immunoSEQ multiplex PCR. The repertoire includes over 100,000 clones, 73% of them detected once, and under 9.5% sits in the top ten. General observations from the study: Earlier results showed most TCR beta V segments being productive about 87% or about 30% of the time.

Per germline, CDR1 LNHDA and CDR2 SQIVND (reference sequence). Trimming cost V 3 bases and J 2 bases, with 8 bases left between them. CDR3 length: 13 amino acids. This receptor was obtained from a man aged 35-49 years in good health and CMV-seronegative. Sequencing was performed on PBMCs. The rearrangement links TRBV19 to TRBJ2-7; D unresolved. CDR3 in DNA: TGTGCCAGTAGTATGGCAGCGACCTACGAGCAGTACTTC. Amino acid sequence: CASSMAATYEQYF.